These T cell receptor beta chains were read from a single sample in a study of blood T cell repertoires in COVID-19. Only in-frame clones appear in the TCRdb table, and some are missing; sequencing was by immunoSEQ multiplex PCR. This table holds 160,000 or so clones, roughly 90% found once. The specimen sequenced was peripheral blood. These receptors all stem from a man aged 55-75 years with active or convalescent COVID-19. The CDR3 runs from the conserved cysteine through the conserved F or W. Where a row states a size, it is once, few, many or the class of an expanded clone; other rows omit it.

v_call: TRBV6-5; clone_size: .; cdr3_aa: CASPGQGDTEAFF
v_call: TRBV3-1/TRBV3-2; clone_size: .; cdr3_aa: CASSQVLGQGSYGYTF
v_call: TRBV19; clone_size: .; cdr3_aa: CASRQGQYSNQPQHF
v_call: TRBV6-5; clone_size: .; cdr3_aa: CASSSKTTGPNIQYF
v_call: TRBV5-6; clone_size: few; cdr3_aa: CASSQPGITNEKLFF
v_call: TRBV6-6; clone_size: .; cdr3_aa: CASSSQVQGGSPLHF
v_call: TRBV24-1; clone_size: once; cdr3_aa: CATSDSGPAGELFF
v_call: TRBV18; clone_size: .; cdr3_aa: CASSPGLASTDTQYF
v_call: TRBV7-9; clone_size: .; cdr3_aa: CASSDRDYYNEQFF
v_call: TRBV7-6; clone_size: .; cdr3_aa: CASSQSRTPSSPLHF
v_call: TRBV7-2; clone_size: .; cdr3_aa: CASSLIQGGRTEAFF
v_call: TRBV6-5; clone_size: once; cdr3_aa: CASSYLQGRNEKLFF
v_call: TRBV28; clone_size: once; cdr3_aa: CASSLLDRDNEQFF
v_call: TRBV19; clone_size: few; cdr3_aa: CASSFRRGGADQPQHF
v_call: TRBV2; clone_size: .; cdr3_aa: CASRPNTRGNTEAFF
v_call: TRBV6-1; clone_size: .; cdr3_aa: CASSEEVRRATEAFF
v_call: TRBV9; clone_size: .; cdr3_aa: CASSVATSGKGEQFF
v_call: TRBV6-5; clone_size: .; cdr3_aa: CASSWVAGGNYGYTF
v_call: TRBV30; clone_size: .; cdr3_aa: CAWSVGAGGYYEQYF
v_call: TRBV2; clone_size: .; cdr3_aa: CASSEAGSPNTEAFF
v_call: TRBV3-1/TRBV3-2; clone_size: .; cdr3_aa: CASSRTRGGSYNSPLHF
v_call: TRBV11-2; clone_size: .; cdr3_aa: CASSLGPYSGGNTGELFF
v_call: TRBV5-4; clone_size: few; cdr3_aa: CASSLEGSGRRGTQYF
v_call: TRBV6-5; clone_size: .; cdr3_aa: CASSYYGTGVTEAFF
v_call: TRBV5-1; clone_size: .; cdr3_aa: CASSPKRIGQGVYEQYF
v_call: TRBV5-1; clone_size: .; cdr3_aa: CASSPLRQGMGEAFF
v_call: TRBV7-5; clone_size: .; cdr3_aa: CVRALGGSGVTGEQYF
v_call: TRBV25-1; clone_size: .; cdr3_aa: CASSVPGGSGNTIYF
v_call: TRBV4-1; clone_size: .; cdr3_aa: CASSQDNPQGAGGNQPQHF
v_call: TRBV5-1; clone_size: .; cdr3_aa: CASSDGTGKDTEAFF
v_call: TRBV29-1; clone_size: once; cdr3_aa: CSAGQGGVGWEQYF
v_call: TRBV12-3/TRBV12-4; clone_size: .; cdr3_aa: CATDRGSDTEAFF
v_call: TRBV5-4; clone_size: .; cdr3_aa: CASSSNRGSGNTIYF
v_call: TRBV7-2; clone_size: .; cdr3_aa: CASSPLEVGINSPLHF
v_call: TRBV5-4; clone_size: .; cdr3_aa: CASSLLQNPEAFF
v_call: TRBV18; clone_size: .; cdr3_aa: CASSPVPTGRNSPLHF
v_call: TRBV6-5; clone_size: .; cdr3_aa: CASRDSGNTIYF
v_call: TRBV24-1; clone_size: .; cdr3_aa: CATSDLRTGIGRNTEAFF
v_call: TRBV4-2; clone_size: .; cdr3_aa: CASSQGRTGEETQYF
v_call: TRBV6-2/TRBV6-3; clone_size: .; cdr3_aa: CASSRTSVNTGELFF
v_call: TRBV28; clone_size: once; cdr3_aa: CASSSGRGTEPYTF
v_call: TRBV5-1; clone_size: once; cdr3_aa: CASSSSAYEQYF